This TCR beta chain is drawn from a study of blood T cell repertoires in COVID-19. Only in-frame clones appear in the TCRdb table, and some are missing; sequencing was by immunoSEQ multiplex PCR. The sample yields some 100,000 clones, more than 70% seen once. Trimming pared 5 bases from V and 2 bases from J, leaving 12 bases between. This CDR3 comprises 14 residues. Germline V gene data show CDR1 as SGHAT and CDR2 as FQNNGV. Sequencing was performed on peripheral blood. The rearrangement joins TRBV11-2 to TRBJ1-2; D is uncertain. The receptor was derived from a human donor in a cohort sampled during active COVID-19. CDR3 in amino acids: CASSPLRGNYGYTF. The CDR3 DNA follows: TGTGCCAGCAGCCCCCTAAGAGGAAACTATGGCTACACCTTC.